This TCR beta chain appears in the sequencing data of a study of T-cell reconstitution after alpha-beta-depleted transplantation in children. The CDR3 runs 15 residues. V was clipped by 1 base and J by 1 base; unmatched bases: 2. Preparation of the TCRbeta library involved a method that used unique molecular identifiers. TCRdb reprocessed the PCR reads via MiXCR and lists one record per CDR3 protein. The table records a few hundred thousand distinct CDR3 sequences, under 13% of them present only once. There are many counts of this clonotype. Sequenced here: PBMCs from the stem cell graft donor, sampled from the stem cell graft. The chain recombines TRBV12-3 or TRBV12-4 with TRBJ2-3; 7 bases map to TRBD2. The source of this sequence is a human donor who donated a stem cell graft to a child with acute lymphoblastic leukemia. CDR3 sequence reads: CASSLGLAGTDTQYF. The CDR3 nucleotides are TGTGCCAGCAGTTTAGGGCTAGCGGGCACAGATACGCAGTATTTT.